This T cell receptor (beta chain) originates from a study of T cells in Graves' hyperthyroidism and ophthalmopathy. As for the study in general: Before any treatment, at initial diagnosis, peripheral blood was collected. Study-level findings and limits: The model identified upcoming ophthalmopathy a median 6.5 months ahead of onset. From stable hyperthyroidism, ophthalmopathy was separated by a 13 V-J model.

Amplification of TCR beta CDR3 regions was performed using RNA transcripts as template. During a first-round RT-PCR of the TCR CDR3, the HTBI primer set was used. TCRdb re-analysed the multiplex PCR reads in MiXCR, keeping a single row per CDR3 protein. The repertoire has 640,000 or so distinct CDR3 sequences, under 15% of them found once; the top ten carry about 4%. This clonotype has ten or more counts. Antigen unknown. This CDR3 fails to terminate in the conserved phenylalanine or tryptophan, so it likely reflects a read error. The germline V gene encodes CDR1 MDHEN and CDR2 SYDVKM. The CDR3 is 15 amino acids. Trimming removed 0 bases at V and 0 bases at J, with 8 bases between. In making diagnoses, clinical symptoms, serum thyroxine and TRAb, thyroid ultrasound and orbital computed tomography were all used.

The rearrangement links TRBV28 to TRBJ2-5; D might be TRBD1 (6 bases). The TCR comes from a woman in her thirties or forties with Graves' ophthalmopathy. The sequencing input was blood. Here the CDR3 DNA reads TGTGCCAGCAGTTTATGGCAGGGGTACCAAGAGACCCAGTACCTC. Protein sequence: CASSLWQGYQETQYL.